One and the same sample provided the 6 T cell receptor beta chains below, sequenced in a study of post-analysis software for immune sequencing data. Their cognate antigens are unknown. TCR beta libraries were prepared from cDNA with unique molecular identifiers. TCRdb reprocessed the PCR reads with MiXCR, giving one entry per CDR3 protein. The sample carries approximately 660,000 distinct CDR3 sequences, 55% to 60% recorded once. Study-level results: The five TRBV segments detected at higher frequency in patients than in controls included TRBV5-6, TRBV5-1 and TRBV20-1.

Sample: blood. The receptors come from a girl aged 2-10 years with multiple sclerosis.

This clonotype was seen only a few times. The chain carries TRBV10-3 and TRBJ2-1, with a tentative D call TRBD1 (6 bases). Germline-derived CDR1 and CDR2 are ENHRY and SYGVKD. V dropped 6 bases and J dropped 2 bases, with 8 bases sitting between them. The CDR3 loop spans 13 amino acids. The CDR3: CAISPGAYNEQFF. For the CDR3, the DNA is TGTGCCATCAGCCCAGGGGCCTACAATGAGCAGTTCTTC.

This clonotype turned up a few times. CDR3 protein: CSALAGQEQYF. In nucleotides, the CDR3 is TGCAGTGCCCTAGCGGGACAGGAGCAGTACTTC. The rearrangement joins TRBV20-1 to TRBJ2-5; D may be TRBD2 (9 bases). Trimming stripped 6 bases from V and 11 bases from J, with 16 bases between. Germline assignment: CDR1 DFQATT and CDR2 SNEGSKA (reference sequence). The CDR3 covers 11 residues.

The rearrangement links TRBV20-1 to TRBJ2-3; 9 bases agree with TRBD2. From germline, CDR1 is DFQATT and CDR2 SNEGSKA (reference sequence). This CDR3 comprises 13 residues. DNA of the CDR3: TGCGGTCCGAAGCTAGCGGGGCCAGATACGCAGTATTTT. Its protein product is CGPKLAGPDTQYF.

The rearrangement joins TRBV5-1 to TRBJ2-7; possible D gene TRBD1, 6 bases. The germline CDR1 and CDR2 sequences are SGHRS and YFSETQ. This CDR3 comprises 14 residues. V gave up 6 bases and J gave up 5 bases, with 18 bases separating them. CDR3 in amino acids: CASKFSGADNEQYF. As DNA, the CDR3 is TGCGCCAGCAAGTTTTCAGGGGCCGATAACGAGCAGTACTTC.

The rearrangement uses TRBV4-1 and TRBJ2-1; TRBD2 aligns across 12 bases. Germline V lookup: CDR1 MGHRA, CDR2 YSYEKL. CDR3 size: 15 residues. The ends lost 6 bases at V and 7 bases at J; junction bases unmatched: 7. The CDR3 sequence is CASRPASGRANEQFF. The CDR3 DNA reads TGCGCCAGCAGGCCCGCTAGCGGGAGGGCAAATGAGCAGTTCTTC.

The chain is built from TRBV5-1 and TRBJ2-2; D not resolved. V lost 7 bases to trimming and J lost 5 bases, with 9 bases between them. This CDR3 is built from 12 residues. Germline V gene sequence: CDR1 SGHRS, CDR2 YFSETQ. CDR3 sequence (DNA): TGCGCCAGCGTGACAAAGACCGGGGAGCTGTTTTTT. It translates to CASVTKTGELFF.